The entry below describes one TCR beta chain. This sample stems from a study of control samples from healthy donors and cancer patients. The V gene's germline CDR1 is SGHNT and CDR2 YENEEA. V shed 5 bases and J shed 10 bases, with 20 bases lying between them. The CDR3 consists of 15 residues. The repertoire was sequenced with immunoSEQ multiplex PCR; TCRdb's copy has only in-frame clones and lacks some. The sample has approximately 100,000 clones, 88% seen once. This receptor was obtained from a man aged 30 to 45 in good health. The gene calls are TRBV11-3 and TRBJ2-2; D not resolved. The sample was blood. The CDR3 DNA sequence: TGTGCCAGCAGCCCCTCGGGCCATCCTCAACAGGAGCTGTTTTTT. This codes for CASSPSGHPQQELFF. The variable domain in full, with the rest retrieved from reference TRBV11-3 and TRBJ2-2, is EAGVVQSPRYKIIEKKQPVAFWCNPISGHNTLYWYLQNLGQGPELLIRYENEEAVDDSQLPKDRFSAERLKGVDSTLKIQPAELGDSAVYLCASSPSGHPQQELFFGEGSRLTVL.